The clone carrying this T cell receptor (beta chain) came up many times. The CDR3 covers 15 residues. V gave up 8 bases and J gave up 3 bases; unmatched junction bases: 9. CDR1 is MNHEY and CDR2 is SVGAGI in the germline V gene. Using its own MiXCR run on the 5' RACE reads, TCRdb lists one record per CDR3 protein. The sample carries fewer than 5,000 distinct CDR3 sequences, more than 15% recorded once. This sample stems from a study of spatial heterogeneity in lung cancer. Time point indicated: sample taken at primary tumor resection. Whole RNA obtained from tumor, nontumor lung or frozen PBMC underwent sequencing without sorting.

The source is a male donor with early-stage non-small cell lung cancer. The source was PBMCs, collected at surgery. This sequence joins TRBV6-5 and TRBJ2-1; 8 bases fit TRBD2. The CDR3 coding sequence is TGTGCCAGCTCTACAGCGGGAGAAGTCTACAATGAGCAGTTCTTC. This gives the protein CASSTAGEVYNEQFF.